The source of this T cell receptor (beta chain) is a study of cytomegalovirus exposure and HLA in healthy donors. TCRdb keeps only in-frame clones here, not all; method: immunoSEQ multiplex PCR. The sample gives 150,000 to 200,000 clones, about 89% of which show up once; approximately 7% is in the top ten. The CDR3 length is 16 residues. The V segment lost 3 bases and the J segment 4 bases; nucleotides outside the gene matches: 5. Germline-derived CDR1 and CDR2 are SGHDT and YYEEEE. Sequences were obtained from PBMCs. J is TRBJ2-1 and V is TRBV5-6, with 12 bases aligning to TRBD2. This receptor was taken from a man between 25 and 39 years old in good health and CMV-seropositive. The CDR3 coding sequence is TGTGCCAGCAGCTGGAGGACTAGCGGGGTTTACAATGAGCAGTTCTTC. The encoded protein is CASSWRTSGVYNEQFF.